This is a list of T cell receptor beta chains from one sample in a study of Ad26.COV2.S vaccination and SARS-CoV-2 variants. Libraries were prepared by immunoSEQ multiplex PCR; TCRdb keeps only in-frame clonotypes and omits some of them. The sample has about 330,000 clones, roughly 90% seen once. Source: peripheral blood, taken in a trial of Ad26.COV2.S vaccine versus placebo. These receptors were collected from a person aged 18-60 years who received the Ad26.COV2.S COVID-19 vaccine or a placebo. Each CDR3 is given with its conserved first and last residue. The D gene is left open where the match is weak. The size entry is marked missing in some rows and otherwise reads once, few, many or a size class.

v_gene	j_gene	abundance	d_gene	CDR3aa	CDR3nt
TRBV25-1	TRBJ2-5	once	TRBD2	CASSLGTSGLETQYF	TGTGCCAGCAGCCTAGGGACTAGCGGTTTGGAGACCCAGTACTTC
TRBV11-2	TRBJ1-2	NA	NA	CASSLFSEYGYTF	TGTGCCAGCAGCTTATTCTCCGAATATGGCTACACCTTC
TRBV30	TRBJ2-3	NA	NA	CAWDVVGPDTQYF	TGTGCCTGGGACGTGGTGGGGCCAGATACGCAGTATTTT
TRBV5-1	TRBJ1-4	NA	NA	CASSRSGAINEKLFF	TGCGCCAGCAGCCGGTCGGGGGCGATTAATGAAAAACTGTTTTTT
TRBV18	TRBJ1-1	NA	NA	CASSPGGQLEAFF	TGTGCCAGCTCACCGGGAGGACAGTTAGAAGCTTTCTTT
TRBV4-3	TRBJ2-3	NA	TRBD2	CASSQDRVWAGEDTDTQYF	TGCGCCAGCAGCCAAGATAGGGTTTGGGCGGGAGAGGACACAGATACGCAGTATTTT
TRBV27	TRBJ1-2	NA	NA	CASSFGGGGYGYTF	TGTGCCAGCAGTTTTGGCGGGGGGGGGTATGGCTACACCTTC
TRBV19	TRBJ1-1	NA	NA	CAIHEGVHRMNTEAFF	TGTGCCATCCACGAAGGGGTTCATCGCATGAACACTGAAGCTTTCTTT
TRBV19	TRBJ1-3	NA	NA	CASRWGTGNTIYF	TGTGCCAGTAGGTGGGGGACCGGAAACACCATATATTTT
TRBV11-3	TRBJ1-1	once	TRBD1	CASSDEGTAEAFF	TGTGCCAGCAGCGATGAGGGGACAGCTGAAGCTTTCTTT
TRBV7-9	TRBJ2-7	NA	NA	CASSPPQGYEQYF	TGTGCCAGCAGCCCGCCACAGGGCTACGAGCAGTACTTC
TRBV5-1	TRBJ1-6	NA	NA	CASSLTWVDSPLHF	TGCGCCAGCAGTTTGACATGGGTCGATTCACCCCTCCACTTT
TRBV30	TRBJ1-5	NA	NA	CAWSVREGYNQPQHF	TGTGCCTGGAGTGTACGAGAGGGTTACAATCAGCCCCAGCATTTT
TRBV27	TRBJ2-7	once	TRBD1	CASSRKTGTGSYEQYF	TGTGCCAGCAGCCGCAAAACCGGGACAGGGTCCTACGAGCAGTACTTC
TRBV6-2/TRBV6-3	TRBJ1-2	NA	TRBD1	CASSYSTGKGYTF	TGTGCCAGCAGTTACTCGACAGGGAAAGGCTACACCTTC
TRBV18	TRBJ1-1	NA	NA	CASSQGVNEAFF	TGTGCCAGCTCACAAGGGGTTAATGAAGCTTTCTTT
TRBV5-4	TRBJ1-1	NA	TRBD1	CASSRDSLNTEAFF	TGTGCCAGCAGCAGGGACAGCTTGAACACTGAAGCTTTCTTT
TRBV4-3	TRBJ1-2	NA	TRBD1	CASSRSDRGDYGYTF	TGCGCCAGCAGCCGTTCAGACAGGGGAGACTATGGCTACACCTTC
TRBV6-6	TRBJ1-2	NA	TRBD1	CASKPGQGSGGYTF	TGTGCCAGCAAACCGGGACAGGGATCGGGAGGCTACACCTTC
TRBV11-3	TRBJ2-1	NA	NA	CASSSRESLSGEQFF	TGTGCCAGCAGCTCCCGGGAGTCGCTTTCGGGTGAGCAGTTCTTC
TRBV24-1	TRBJ2-2	NA	TRBD1	CATSDSGQGNTGELFF	TGTGCCACCAGTGACTCGGGACAGGGTAACACCGGGGAGCTGTTTTTT
TRBV24-1	TRBJ1-5	NA	NA	CATSETHSNQPQHF	TGTGCCACCAGTGAGACCCATAGCAATCAGCCCCAGCATTTT
TRBV4-3	TRBJ2-7	few	NA	CASSQVTSTLQQYF	TGCGCCAGCAGCCAGGTTACTAGCACCTTACAGCAGTACTTC
TRBV5-6	TRBJ2-3	once	TRBD2	CASSLAGGVPDTQYF	TGTGCCAGCAGCCTAGCGGGAGGAGTCCCAGATACGCAGTATTTT
TRBV6-5	TRBJ2-2	NA	TRBD1	CASRVGQVNTGELFF	TGTGCCAGCAGGGTGGGACAGGTGAACACCGGGGAGCTGTTTTTT
TRBV7-9	TRBJ1-1	NA	NA	CASSLAQGKRTEAFF	TGTGCCAGCAGCTTAGCGCAGGGGAAGCGCACTGAAGCTTTCTTT
TRBV15	TRBJ1-2	once	TRBD1	CATSSRGLNYGYTF	TGTGCCACCAGCAGCAGGGGGCTTAACTATGGCTACACCTTC
TRBV28	TRBJ1-2	NA	NA	CASSNRVGYGYTF	TGTGCCAGCAGCAACAGGGTCGGCTATGGCTACACCTTC
TRBV29-1	TRBJ2-3	NA	NA	CSVEGRLTDTQYF	TGCAGCGTTGAAGGGAGACTCACAGATACGCAGTATTTT
TRBV5-4	TRBJ2-1	few	NA	CASSLGNEQFF	TGTGCCAGCAGCTTGGGCAATGAGCAGTTCTTC
TRBV29-1	TRBJ1-3	NA	TRBD1	CSVEIARGSGNTIYF	TGCAGCGTTGAGATTGCCAGGGGGTCTGGAAACACCATATATTTT
TRBV28	TRBJ2-2	NA	NA	CASRGAIGELFF	TGTGCCAGCAGGGGGGCGATCGGGGAGCTGTTTTTT
TRBV7-6	TRBJ2-1	NA	TRBD2	CASSLPPGRGGDNEQFF	TGTGCCAGCAGCTTACCCCCCGGACGCGGGGGGGACAATGAGCAGTTCTTC
TRBV3-1/TRBV3-2	TRBJ2-2	NA	TRBD2	CASRRPRCPGTSGRINTGELFF	TGTGCCAGCAGGCGTCCTAGATGCCCCGGGACTAGCGGGAGAATCAACACCGGGGAGCTGTTTTTT
TRBV6-2/TRBV6-3	TRBJ2-5	NA	NA	CASSPGSPAETQYF	TGTGCCAGCAGTCCGGGGAGCCCTGCGGAGACCCAGTACTTC
TRBV7-9	TRBJ2-2	NA	NA	CASSPPPGRNTGELFF	TGTGCCAGCAGCCCCCCACCTGGACGTAACACCGGGGAGCTGTTTTTT
TRBV10-3	TRBJ1-5	NA	NA	CAIRAGTENQPQHF	TGTGCCATCAGGGCAGGGACGGAAAATCAGCCCCAGCATTTT
TRBV19	TRBJ2-3	NA	TRBD1	CASSTGQLTSTDTQYF	TGTGCCAGTAGTACGGGACAGCTAACTAGCACAGATACGCAGTATTTT
TRBV4-3	TRBJ1-6	NA	NA	CASSSGNRVSGSPLHF	TGCGCCAGCAGCTCAGGGAACAGGGTCTCGGGTTCACCCCTCCACTTT
TRBV20-1	TRBJ2-5	NA	NA	CSGALVETQYF	TGCAGCGGGGCCCTAGTCGAGACCCAGTACTTC
TRBV28	TRBJ2-3	NA	TRBD1	CASSFHGTGIVTQYF	TGTGCCAGCAGTTTTCACGGGACAGGGATTGTCACGCAGTATTTT
TRBV28	TRBJ1-1	once	NA	CASSSSSTLNTEAFF	TGTGCCAGCAGTTCATCCTCAACTCTGAACACTGAAGCTTTCTTT
TRBV7-6	TRBJ1-1	NA	NA	CASSLVPLGRDANTEAFF	TGTGCCAGCAGCTTAGTCCCCCTCGGACGGGACGCGAACACTGAAGCTTTCTTT
TRBV28	TRBJ1-2	NA	NA	CASSSGNYGYTF	TGTGCCAGCAGTTCAGGGAACTATGGCTACACCTTC
TRBV10-3	TRBJ1-2	once	NA	CAISESGSYGYTF	TGTGCCATCAGTGAGTCTGGTTCGTATGGCTACACCTTC
TRBV4-2	TRBJ2-1	NA	TRBD2	CASSQATSPGMNEQFF	TGTGCCAGCAGCCAAGCGACTAGCCCCGGTATGAATGAGCAGTTCTTC
TRBV14	TRBJ2-3	NA	TRBD2	CASSQWGLAGADTDTQYF	TGTGCCAGCAGCCAATGGGGACTAGCGGGAGCCGACACAGATACGCAGTATTTT